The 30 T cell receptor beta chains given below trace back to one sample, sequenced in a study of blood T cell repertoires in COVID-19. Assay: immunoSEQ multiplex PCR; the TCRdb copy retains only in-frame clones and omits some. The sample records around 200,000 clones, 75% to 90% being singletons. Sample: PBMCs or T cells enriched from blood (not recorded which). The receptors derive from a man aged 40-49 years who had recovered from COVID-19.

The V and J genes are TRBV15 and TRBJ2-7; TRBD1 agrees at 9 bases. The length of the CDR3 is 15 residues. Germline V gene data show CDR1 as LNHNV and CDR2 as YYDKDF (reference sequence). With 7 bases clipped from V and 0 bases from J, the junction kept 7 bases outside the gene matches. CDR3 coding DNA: TGTGCCACCACGCCAGGGGACAGGGTCTCCTACGAGCAGTACTTC. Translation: CATTPGDRVSYEQYF.

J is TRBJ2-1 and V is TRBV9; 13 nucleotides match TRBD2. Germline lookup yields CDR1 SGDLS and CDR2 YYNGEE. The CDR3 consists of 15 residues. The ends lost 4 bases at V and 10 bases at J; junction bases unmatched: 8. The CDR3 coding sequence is TGTGCCAGCAGCTTCGGACTAGCGGGGGCGGGCGAGCAGTTCTTC. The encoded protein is CASSFGLAGAGEQFF.

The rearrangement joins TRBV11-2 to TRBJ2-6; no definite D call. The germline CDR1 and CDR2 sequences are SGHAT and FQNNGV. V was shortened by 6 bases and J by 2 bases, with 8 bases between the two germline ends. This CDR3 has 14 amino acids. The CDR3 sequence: CASSRVTGANVLTF. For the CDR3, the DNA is TGTGCCAGCAGTCGGGTGACTGGGGCCAACGTCCTGACTTTC.

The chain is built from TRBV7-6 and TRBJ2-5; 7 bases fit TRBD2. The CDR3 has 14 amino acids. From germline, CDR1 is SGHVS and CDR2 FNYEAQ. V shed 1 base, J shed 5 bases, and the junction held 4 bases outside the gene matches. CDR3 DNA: TGTGCCAGCAGCTTAGAAGGGAGGGTGGAGACCCAGTACTTC. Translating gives CASSLEGRVETQYF.

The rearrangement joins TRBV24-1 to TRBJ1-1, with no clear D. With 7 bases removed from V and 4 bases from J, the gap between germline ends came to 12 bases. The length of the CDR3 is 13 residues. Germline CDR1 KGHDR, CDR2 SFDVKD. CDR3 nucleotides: TGTGCCACCAGAATGGGTAGAGGCACTGAAGCTTTCTTT. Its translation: CATRMGRGTEAFF.

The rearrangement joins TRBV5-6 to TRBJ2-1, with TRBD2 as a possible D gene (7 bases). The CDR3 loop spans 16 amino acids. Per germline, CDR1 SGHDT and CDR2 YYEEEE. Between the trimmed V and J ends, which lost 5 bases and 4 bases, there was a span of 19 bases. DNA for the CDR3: TGTGCCAGCAGAACCCGGGGGGCCCTACCTTACAATGAGCAGTTCTTC. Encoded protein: CASRTRGALPYNEQFF.

CDR3 DNA: TGTGCCAGCAGCTTTCAATACGAGCAGTACTTC. Residues: CASSFQYEQYF. The chain has TRBV11-1 and TRBJ2-7, with D hard to call. The CDR3 runs 11 residues. Germline-derived CDR1 and CDR2 are SGHAT and FQDESV (reference sequence). V was pared by 3 bases and J by 4 bases, with 4 bases between.

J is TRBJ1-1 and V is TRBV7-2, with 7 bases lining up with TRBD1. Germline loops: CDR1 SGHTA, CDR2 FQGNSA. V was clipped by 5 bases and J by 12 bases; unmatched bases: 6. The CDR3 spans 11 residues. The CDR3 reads CASSPDREPFF. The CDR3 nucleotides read TGTGCCAGCAGCCCCGACAGGGAACCTTTCTTT.

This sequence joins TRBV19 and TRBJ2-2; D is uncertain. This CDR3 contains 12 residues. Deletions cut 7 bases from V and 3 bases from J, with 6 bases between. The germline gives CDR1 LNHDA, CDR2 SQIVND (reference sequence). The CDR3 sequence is CASTYYTGELFF. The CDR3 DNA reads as TGTGCCAGTACGTATTACACCGGGGAGCTGTTTTTT.

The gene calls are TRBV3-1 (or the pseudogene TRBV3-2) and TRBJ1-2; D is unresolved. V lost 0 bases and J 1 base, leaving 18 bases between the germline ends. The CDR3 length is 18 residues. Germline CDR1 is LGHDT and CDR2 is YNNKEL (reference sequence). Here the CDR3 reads CASSQERNSLRGNYGYTF. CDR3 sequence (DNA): TGTGCCAGCAGCCAAGAGAGAAACAGCCTTCGGGGTAACTATGGCTACACCTTC.

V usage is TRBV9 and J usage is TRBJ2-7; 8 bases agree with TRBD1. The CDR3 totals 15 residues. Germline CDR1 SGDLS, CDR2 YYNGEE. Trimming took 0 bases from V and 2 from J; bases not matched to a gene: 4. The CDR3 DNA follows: TGTGCCAGCAGCGTAGCGGGGGACAGGACCTACGAGCAGTACTTC. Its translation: CASSVAGDRTYEQYF.

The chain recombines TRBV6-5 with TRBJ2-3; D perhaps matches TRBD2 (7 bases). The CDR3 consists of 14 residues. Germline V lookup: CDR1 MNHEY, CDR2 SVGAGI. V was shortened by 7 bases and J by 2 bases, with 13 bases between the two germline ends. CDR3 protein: CASIWGGTTDTQYF. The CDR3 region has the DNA TGTGCCAGCATCTGGGGGGGCACCACAGATACGCAGTATTTT.

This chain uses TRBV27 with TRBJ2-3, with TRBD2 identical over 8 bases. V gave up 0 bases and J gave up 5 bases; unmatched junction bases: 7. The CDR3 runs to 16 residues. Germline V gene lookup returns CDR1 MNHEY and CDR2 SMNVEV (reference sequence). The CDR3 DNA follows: TGTGCCAGCAGTTTATCCGGGGGGGCGGGGTTAGATACGCAGTATTTT. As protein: CASSLSGGAGLDTQYF.

The CDR3 coding sequence is TGTGCCAGCAGCGTAGGCACAGGGGAAGAGACCCAGTACTTC. Residues: CASSVGTGEETQYF. This chain joins TRBV9 and TRBJ2-5; 7 bases map to TRBD1. CDR1 SGDLS and CDR2 YYNGEE come from the germline V gene. This CDR3 region has 14 residues. V gave up 0 bases and J gave up 3 bases; unmatched junction bases: 2.

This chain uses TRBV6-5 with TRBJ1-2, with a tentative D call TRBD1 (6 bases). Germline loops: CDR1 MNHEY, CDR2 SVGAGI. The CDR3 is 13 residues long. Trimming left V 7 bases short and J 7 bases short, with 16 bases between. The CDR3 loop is CASTEFRGVGYTF. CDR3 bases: TGTGCCAGCACCGAATTCAGGGGTGTTGGCTACACCTTC.

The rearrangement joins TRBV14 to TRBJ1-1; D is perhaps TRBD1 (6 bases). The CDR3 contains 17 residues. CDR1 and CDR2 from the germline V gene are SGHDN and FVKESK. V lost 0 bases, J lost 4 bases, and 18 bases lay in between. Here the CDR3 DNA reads TGTGCCAGCAGCCAAGAGGAACAGGGAAGGATGGGCACTGAAGCTTTCTTT. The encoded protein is CASSQEEQGRMGTEAFF.

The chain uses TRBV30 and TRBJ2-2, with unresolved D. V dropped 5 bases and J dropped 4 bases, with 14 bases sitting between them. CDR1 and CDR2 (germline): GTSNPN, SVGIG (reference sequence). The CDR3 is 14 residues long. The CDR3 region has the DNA TGTGCCTGGGTTCCCCCCGCGGCCACCGGGGAGCTGTTTTTT. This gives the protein CAWVPPAATGELFF.

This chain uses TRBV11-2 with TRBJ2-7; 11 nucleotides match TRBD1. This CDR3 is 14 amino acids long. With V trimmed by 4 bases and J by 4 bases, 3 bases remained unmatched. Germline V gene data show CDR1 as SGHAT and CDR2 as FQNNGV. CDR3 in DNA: TGTGCCAGCAGCTCCGGGACAGGGGGATACGAGCAGTACTTC. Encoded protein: CASSSGTGGYEQYF.

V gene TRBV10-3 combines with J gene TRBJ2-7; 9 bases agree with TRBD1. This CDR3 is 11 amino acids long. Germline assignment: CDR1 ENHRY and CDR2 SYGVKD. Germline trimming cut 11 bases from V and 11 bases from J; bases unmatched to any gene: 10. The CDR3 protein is CAVRDRDRKYF. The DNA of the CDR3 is TGTGCCGTCCGGGACAGGGATCGGAAGTACTTC.

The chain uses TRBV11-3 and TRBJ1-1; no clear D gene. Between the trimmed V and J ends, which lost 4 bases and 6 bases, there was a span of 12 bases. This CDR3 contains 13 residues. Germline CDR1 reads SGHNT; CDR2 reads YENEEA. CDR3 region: CASSSVDGAEAFF. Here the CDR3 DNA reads TGTGCCAGCAGCTCGGTAGACGGGGCTGAAGCTTTCTTT.

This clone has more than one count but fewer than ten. For the CDR3, the DNA is TGTGCCAGCAGTTACTCGATTGCTGGGACAGGGTCACCCCTCCACTTT. As protein: CASSYSIAGTGSPLHF. The rearrangement links TRBV6-5 to TRBJ1-6; TRBD1 matches at 9 bases. The V and J ends lost 0 bases and 10 bases, in that order; junction bases with no gene match: 7. Per germline, CDR1 MNHEY and CDR2 SVGAGI. CDR3 length equals 16 residues.

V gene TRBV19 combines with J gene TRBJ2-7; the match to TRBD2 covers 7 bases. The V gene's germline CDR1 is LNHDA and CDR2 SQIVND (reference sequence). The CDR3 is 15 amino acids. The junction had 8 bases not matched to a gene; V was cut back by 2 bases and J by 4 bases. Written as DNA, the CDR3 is TGTGCCAGTAGTATATTCGGCGGGAGCGGGTACGAGCAGTACTTC. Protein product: CASSIFGGSGYEQYF.

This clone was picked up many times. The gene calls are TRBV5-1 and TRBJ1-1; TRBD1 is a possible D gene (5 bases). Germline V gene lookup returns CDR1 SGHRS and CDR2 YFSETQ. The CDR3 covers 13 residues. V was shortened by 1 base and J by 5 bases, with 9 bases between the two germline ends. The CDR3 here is CASSLWGETEAFF. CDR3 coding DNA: TGCGCCAGCAGCTTGTGGGGCGAAACTGAAGCTTTCTTT.

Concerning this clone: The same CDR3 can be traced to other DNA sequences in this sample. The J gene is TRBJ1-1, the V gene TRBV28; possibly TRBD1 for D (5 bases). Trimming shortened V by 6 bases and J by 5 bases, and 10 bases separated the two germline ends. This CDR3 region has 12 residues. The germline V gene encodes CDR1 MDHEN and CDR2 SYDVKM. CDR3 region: CASSRGWTEAFF. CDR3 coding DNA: TGTGCCAGCAGCCGGGGGTGGACTGAAGCTTTCTTT.

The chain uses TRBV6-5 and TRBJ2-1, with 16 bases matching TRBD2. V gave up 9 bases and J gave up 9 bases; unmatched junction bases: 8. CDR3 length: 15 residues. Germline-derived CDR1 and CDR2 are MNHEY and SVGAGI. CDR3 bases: TGTGCCAGGGGGGGACTAGCGGGAGGGCCGGGTGAGCAGTTCTTC. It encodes CARGGLAGGPGEQFF.

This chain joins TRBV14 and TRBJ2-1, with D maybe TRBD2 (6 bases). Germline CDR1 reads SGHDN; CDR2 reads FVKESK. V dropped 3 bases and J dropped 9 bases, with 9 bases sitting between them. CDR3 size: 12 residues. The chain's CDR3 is CASSQGGREQFF. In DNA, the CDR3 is TGTGCCAGCAGCCAGGGGGGACGTGAGCAGTTCTTC.

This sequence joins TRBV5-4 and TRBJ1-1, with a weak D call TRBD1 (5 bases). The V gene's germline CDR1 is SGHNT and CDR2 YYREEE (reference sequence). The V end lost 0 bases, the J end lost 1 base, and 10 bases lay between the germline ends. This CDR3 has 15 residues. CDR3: CASSLAGGGNTEAFF. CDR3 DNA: TGTGCCAGCAGCTTGGCCGGGGGGGGGAACACTGAAGCTTTCTTT.

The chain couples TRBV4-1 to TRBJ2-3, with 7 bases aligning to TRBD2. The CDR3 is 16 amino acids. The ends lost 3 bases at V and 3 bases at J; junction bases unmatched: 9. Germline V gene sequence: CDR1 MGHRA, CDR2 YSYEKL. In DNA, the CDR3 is TGCGCCAGCAGCCAGGTCCCTAGCGGAAGTACAGATACGCAGTATTTT. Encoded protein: CASSQVPSGSTDTQYF.

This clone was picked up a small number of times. In nucleotides, the CDR3 is TGTGCCAGCAGTGACACCGGGGGGGTGTACAATGAGCAGTTCTTC. Its translation: CASSDTGGVYNEQFF. The rearrangement uses TRBV6-4 and TRBJ2-1; TRBD2 aligns across 8 bases. The length of the CDR3 is 15 residues. In germline, CDR1 is MRHNA, CDR2 SNTAGT. With V trimmed by 2 bases and J by 4 bases, 4 bases remained unmatched.

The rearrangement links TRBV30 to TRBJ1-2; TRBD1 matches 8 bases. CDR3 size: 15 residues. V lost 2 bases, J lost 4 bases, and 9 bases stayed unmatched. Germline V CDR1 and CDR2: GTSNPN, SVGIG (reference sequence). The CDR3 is CAWSTRTGKIYGYTF. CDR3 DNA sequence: TGTGCCTGGAGTACTCGGACAGGGAAGATCTATGGCTACACCTTC.